This T cell receptor (beta chain) was recorded in a study of shared clonotypes between healthy human individuals. Clones were sequenced by immunoSEQ multiplex PCR, and TCRdb holds only the in-frame ones, with some missing. The sample has about 380,000 clones; just over 95% are singletons. Study-level results: Sampling used blood alone; tissue repertoires probably differ. Represented diversity, genetic and exposure-history alike, was limited by few donors.

On this clone itself: Its antigen is as yet unknown.

The CDR3 length is 15 residues. Between the trimmed V and J ends, which lost 0 bases and 0 bases, there was a span of 7 bases. The TCR was taken from a man aged 25 to 40 in good health. The rearrangement uses TRBV5-3 and TRBJ1-5; D not resolved. TRBV5-3 falls under the ORF class, with uncertain function. Specimen: memory CD8+ T cells sorted from blood. Specified subset: CD45RO+ cells pooled with CCR7-negative TemRA cells. CDR3 in DNA: TGTGCCAGAAGCTTGGTCGCATCTAGCAATCAGCCCCAGCATTTT. This codes for CARSLVASSNQPQHF.